One and the same sample provided the 24 T cell receptor beta chains below, sequenced in a study of blood T cell repertoires in COVID-19. The protocol was immunoSEQ multiplex PCR, while the TCRdb copy is restricted to in-frame clones and leaves out a portion. This table holds about 280,000 clones, just over 85% found once. The specimen sequenced was peripheral blood. The receptors come from a woman in her twenties or thirties with active or convalescent COVID-19.

This rearrangement joins TRBV19 to TRBJ1-5; D possibly corresponds to TRBD1 (5 bases). Germline V gene data show CDR1 as LNHDA and CDR2 as SQIVND (reference sequence). The CDR3 consists of 13 residues. V was cut by 6 bases and J by 4 bases, with 10 bases left in between. CDR3 region: CASRRQMNQPQHF. The CDR3 DNA is TGTGCCAGTAGGCGACAGATGAATCAGCCCCAGCATTTT.

The chain joins TRBV28 to TRBJ1-1; D call uncertain. This CDR3 spans 14 amino acids. V lost 2 bases, J lost 2 bases, and 9 bases lay in between. The germline V gene encodes CDR1 MDHEN and CDR2 SYDVKM. Here the CDR3 reads CASSLIMRNTEAFF. The CDR3 bases are TGTGCCAGCAGTTTAATTATGAGAAACACTGAAGCTTTCTTT.

The chain combines TRBV12-2 with TRBJ1-2; the table gives TRBD1 as D, unverified against the DNA. TRBV12-2 represents a pseudogene. This CDR3 is 16 amino acids long. CDR3 residues: CASRLVPGHPNYGYTF. The CDR3 DNA reads as TGTGCAAGTCGTCTCGTTCCGGGACATCCTAACTATGGCTACACCTTC.

The chain carries TRBV5-6 and TRBJ1-1; possibly TRBD1 for D (5 bases). CDR1 and CDR2 (germline): SGHDT, YYEEEE. The CDR3 consists of 14 residues. Trimming removed 1 base from V and 1 base from J, with 8 bases in between. CDR3 region: CASSLQGKNTEAFF. The CDR3 DNA sequence: TGTGCCAGCAGCTTGCAGGGAAAGAACACTGAAGCTTTCTTT. Filled out from reference TRBV5-6 and TRBJ1-1, the complete variable domain reads DAGVTQSPTHLIKTRGQQVTLRCSPKSGHDTVSWYQQALGQGPQFIFQYYEEEERQRGNFPDRFSGHQFPNYSSELNVNALLLGDSALYLCASSLQGKNTEAFFGQGTRLTVV.

This chain uses TRBV12-3 or TRBV12-4 with TRBJ1-2, with 9 positions matching TRBD1. V shed 4 bases and J 8 bases; nucleotides not matched to a gene: 5. The CDR3 sequence is 13 residues long. The CDR3: CASSYRTGVGYTF. CDR3 DNA: TGTGCCAGCAGTTACCGGACAGGGGTAGGCTACACCTTC.

The V call is TRBV6-2 or TRBV6-3, the J call TRBJ1-5, with D tentatively TRBD1 (6 bases). Germline values: CDR1 MNHEY, CDR2 SVGEGT. The CDR3 is 16 amino acids. Trimming shortened V by 2 bases and J by 3 bases, and 14 bases separated the two germline ends. CDR3 in DNA: TGTGCCAGCAGTTACGCCCCCAGGGGAGCCAATCAGCCCCAGCATTTT. Translated, it gives CASSYAPRGANQPQHF.

The V and J genes are TRBV7-2 and TRBJ1-5; maybe TRBD1 (6 bases). The CDR3 is 16 amino acids. In germline, CDR1 is SGHTA, CDR2 FQGNSA. The V end was cut by 1 base, the J end by 6 bases, with 16 bases between. Here the CDR3 DNA reads TGTGCCAGCAGCTTAGAGGGCAGGGGAGTTTTTCAGCCCCAGCATTTT. It yields the protein CASSLEGRGVFQPQHF.

V and J are TRBV2 and TRBJ1-6; the D gene is possibly TRBD1 (6 bases). CDR1 is SNHLY and CDR2 is FYNNEI in the germline V gene. V lost 7 bases to trimming and J lost 7 bases, with 23 bases between them. The length of the CDR3 is 17 residues. As DNA, the CDR3 is TGTGCCAGCAATATCCAAACCGGGACACACTCCAATTCACCCCTCCACTTT. Protein sequence: CASNIQTGTHSNSPLHF.

The gene calls are TRBV9 and TRBJ2-2; unclear D gene. The V end lost 7 bases, the J end lost 1 base, and 8 bases lay between the germline ends. The CDR3 sequence is 13 residues long. In germline, CDR1 is SGDLS, CDR2 YYNGEE. In nucleotides, the CDR3 is TGTGCCAGCGACTTACAGAACACCGGGGAGCTGTTTTTT. Protein sequence: CASDLQNTGELFF.

The V gene is TRBV5-8, the J gene TRBJ1-4; no clear D. V was cut by 5 bases and J by 5 bases, with 13 bases left in between. The germline V gene has CDR1 SGHTS and CDR2 YDEGEE. The CDR3 totals 14 residues. Written as DNA, the CDR3 is TGTGCCAGCAGTAGCCTCCGCCCCAATGAAAAACTGTTTTTT. This encodes CASSSLRPNEKLFF.

This sequence joins TRBV21-1 and TRBJ2-7; the listed D gene, TRBD1, was not tested against the DNA. TRBV21-1 is an annotated pseudogene. The CDR3 is 15 amino acids. The chain's CDR3 is CASSKVRTGDYEQYF. DNA for the CDR3: TGTGCCAGCAGCAAAGTGAGGACAGGGGACTACGAGCAGTACTTC.

The chain joins TRBV4-3 to TRBJ1-6; possible D gene TRBD1, 6 bases. This CDR3 has 14 amino acids. The germline V gene has CDR1 LGHNA and CDR2 YSLEER. Trimming cost V 1 base and J 7 bases, with 8 bases left between them. The CDR3 sequence is CASSQGTENSPLHF. The CDR3 DNA follows: TGCGCCAGCAGCCAAGGGACAGAGAATTCACCCCTCCACTTT.

With respect to this clone: Different DNA sequences within this sample yield the same CDR3. The gene calls are TRBV18 and TRBJ2-5; tentative D call: TRBD2 (5 bases). V was shortened by 6 bases and J by 3 bases, with 11 bases between the two germline ends. Per germline, CDR1 KGHSH and CDR2 LQKENI. The CDR3 is made up of 13 amino acids. As DNA, the CDR3 is TGTGCCAGCTCCCCCGGAGGAAAAGAGACCCAGTACTTC. Protein sequence: CASSPGGKETQYF.

The CDR3 region is CASSPVLQGSGNTIYF. For the CDR3, the DNA is TGCGCCAGCAGCCCTGTCCTTCAGGGTTCTGGAAACACCATATATTTT. The V gene is TRBV5-1, the J gene TRBJ1-3; tentative D call: TRBD1 (5 bases). V lost 4 bases and J lost 1, with 15 bases in between. The CDR3 loop spans 16 amino acids. Germline loops: CDR1 SGHRS, CDR2 YFSETQ.

CDR3 in amino acids: CASSLQGLYGYTF. In DNA form, the CDR3 reads TGTGCCAGCAGCTTACAGGGGCTCTATGGCTACACCTTC. This chain uses TRBV13 with TRBJ1-2; perhaps TRBD1 as D (6 bases). V was clipped by 2 bases and J by 4 bases, with 8 bases between them. The CDR3 has 13 residues. The germline V gene has CDR1 PRHDT and CDR2 FYEKMQ (reference sequence).

This chain connects TRBV7-3 to TRBJ2-3; D is possibly TRBD2 (6 bases). Germline CDR1 is SGHTA and CDR2 is FQGTGA. The CDR3 extends over 13 amino acids. V lost 8 bases to trimming and J lost 2 bases, with 11 bases between them. Here the CDR3 DNA reads TGTGCCAGCGCGGAGGGGCCCACAGATACGCAGTATTTT. Translation gives CASAEGPTDTQYF.

The chain has TRBV19 and TRBJ2-5, with a tentative D call TRBD2 (5 bases). The CDR3 is 13 amino acids. V lost 3 bases and J lost 5, with 10 bases in between. Germline CDR1 and CDR2: LNHDA and SQIVND (reference sequence). DNA of the CDR3: TGTGCCAGTAGTATTCTAGCAAAGGAGACCCAGTACTTC. Amino acids: CASSILAKETQYF. Using reference TRBV19 and TRBJ2-5 for the parts outside the CDR3, the full variable domain is DGGITQSPKYLFRKEGQNVTLSCEQNLNHDAMYWYRQDPGQGLRLIYYSQIVNDFQKGDIAEGYSVSREKKESFPLTVTSAQKNPTAFYLCASSILAKETQYFGPGTRLLVL.

V gene TRBV6-4 combines with J gene TRBJ2-1; D might be TRBD2 (7 bases). The CDR3 sequence is 13 residues long. CDR1 is MRHNA, CDR2 SNTAGT, per germline. Trimming removed 4 bases from V and 6 bases from J, with 10 bases in between. The CDR3 reads CASSVGGRNEQFF. In nucleotides, the CDR3 is TGTGCCAGCAGTGTCGGGGGGCGCAATGAGCAGTTCTTC.

V usage is TRBV7-9 and J usage is TRBJ2-2; D ambiguous. CDR3 length equals 15 residues. Trimming left V 5 bases short and J 4 bases short, with 14 bases between. The V gene's germline CDR1 is SEHNR and CDR2 FQNEAQ (reference sequence). The CDR3 here is CASSQKTPFTGELFF. For the CDR3, the DNA is TGTGCCAGCAGCCAAAAAACACCCTTCACCGGGGAGCTGTTTTTT. Based on the CDR3 plus reference TRBV7-9 and TRBJ2-2, the full variable domain is DTGVSQNPRHKITKRGQNVTFRCDPISEHNRLYWYRQTLGQGPEFLTYFQNEAQLEKSRLLSDRFSAERPKGSFSTLEIQRTEQGDSAMYLCASSQKTPFTGELFFGEGSRLTVL.

The V gene is TRBV3-1 (or the pseudogene TRBV3-2), the J gene TRBJ1-1, with D perhaps TRBD1 (5 bases). Germline V gives CDR1 LGHDT, CDR2 YNNKEL (reference sequence). V was cut by 0 bases and J by 4 bases, with 18 bases left in between. The CDR3 runs to 17 residues. CDR3 in amino acids: CASSQDGQMRFGTEAFF. The CDR3, as DNA: TGTGCCAGCAGCCAAGATGGACAAATGAGGTTCGGCACTGAAGCTTTCTTT.

The chain uses TRBV19 and TRBJ2-1; 7 positions agree with TRBD1. Germline V gene lookup returns CDR1 LNHDA and CDR2 SQIVND (reference sequence). This CDR3 region has 16 residues. The J segment lost 2 bases and the V segment lost 4 bases, leaving 8 bases of the junction unmatched. This chain's CDR3 is CASSKDRSKTYNEQFF. Written as DNA, the CDR3 is TGTGCCAGTAGTAAGGACAGGAGCAAAACCTACAATGAGCAGTTCTTC.

V usage is TRBV5-1 and J usage is TRBJ2-7; TRBD1 is a possible D gene (5 bases). The CDR3 extends over 12 amino acids. With 3 bases removed from V and 4 bases from J, the gap between germline ends came to 8 bases. Germline loops: CDR1 SGHRS, CDR2 YFSETQ. For the CDR3, the DNA is TGCGCCAGCAGCTCGACAGCTTACGAGCAGTACTTC. It codes for CASSSTAYEQYF. Variable domain in full (rest from reference TRBV5-1 and TRBJ2-7): KAGVTQTPRYLIKTRGQQVTLSCSPISGHRSVSWYQQTPGQGLQFLFEYFSETQRNKGNFPGRFSGRQFSNSRSEMNVSTLELGDSALYLCASSSTAYEQYFGPGTRLTVT.

The rearrangement joins TRBV5-1 to TRBJ2-5; TRBD1 matches at 10 bases. Losses at the gene ends were 4 bases for V and 2 bases for J; bases not matched to a gene: 2. There are 14 residues in the CDR3. Germline values: CDR1 SGHRS, CDR2 YFSETQ. The CDR3 DNA follows: TGCGCCAGCAGCGTGGGACAGGGGCAAGAGACCCAGTACTTC. As protein: CASSVGQGQETQYF.

The chain joins TRBV18 to TRBJ1-4; a weak D match, TRBD1 (5 bases). Per the germline V gene, CDR1 is KGHSH and CDR2 is LQKENI. The CDR3 contains 13 residues. Trimming took off 4 bases at V and 8 bases at J, with 11 bases between the two ends. The CDR3 DNA follows: TGTGCCAGCTCACGGAGGGACGGGGAAAAACTGTTTTTT. The encoded protein is CASSRRDGEKLFF.